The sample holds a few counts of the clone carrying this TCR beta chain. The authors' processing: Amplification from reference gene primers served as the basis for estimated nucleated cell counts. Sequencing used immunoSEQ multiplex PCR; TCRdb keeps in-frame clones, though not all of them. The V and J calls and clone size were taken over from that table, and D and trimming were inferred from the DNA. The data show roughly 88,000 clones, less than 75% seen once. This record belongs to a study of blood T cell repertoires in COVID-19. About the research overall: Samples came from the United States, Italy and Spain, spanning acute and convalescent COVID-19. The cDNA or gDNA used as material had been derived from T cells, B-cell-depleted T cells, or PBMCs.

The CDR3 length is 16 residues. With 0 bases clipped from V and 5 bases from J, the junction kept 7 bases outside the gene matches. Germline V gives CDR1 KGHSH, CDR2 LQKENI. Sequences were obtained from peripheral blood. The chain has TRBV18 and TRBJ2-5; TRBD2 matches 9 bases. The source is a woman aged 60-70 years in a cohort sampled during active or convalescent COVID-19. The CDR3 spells CASSPPSRGGLETQYF. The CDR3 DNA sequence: TGTGCCAGCTCACCACCGTCGCGGGGGGGCCTCGAGACCCAGTACTTC.